The next 24 T cell receptor beta chains were all read from a single sample in a study of vaccination and CD4 T cells after COVID-19. Their antigens are not known. Researchers used the Oncomine TCR Beta short-read assay to sequence DNA from cultured CD4+ T cells. Each CDR3 protein is one row after TCRdb ran MiXCR on the PCR reads. The data show approximately 23,000 distinct CDR3 sequences, with 50% to 65% seen just once and 25% to 30% held by the top ten. Treatment noted: 10-day PBMC culture with coronavirus spike peptide pools or control peptides (ViraFEST assay). This sample comprised CD4+ T cells from blood, cultured in vitro, obtained before SARS-CoV-2 vaccination. The source of these receptors is a human donor who received a COVID-19 vaccine.

The chain links TRBV24-1 to TRBJ1-5, with 7 bases matching TRBD1. The V and J ends lost 3 bases and 2 bases, in that order; junction bases with no gene match: 6. From germline, CDR1 is KGHDR and CDR2 SFDVKD. The CDR3 is 16 residues long. CDR3 DNA: TGTGCCACCAGTGATCCGACAGGGCCGGGCAATCAGCCCCAGCATTTT. It encodes CATSDPTGPGNQPQHF.

The rearrangement uses TRBV20-1 and TRBJ1-1; no clear D. The CDR3 totals 14 residues. Trimming cost V 1 base and J 2 bases, with 11 bases left between them. Germline CDR1 reads DFQATT; CDR2 reads SNEGSKA (reference sequence). CDR3 in DNA: TGCAGTGCTAGAGGAGGGTATGAAAACACTGAAGCTTTCTTT. Amino acid sequence: CSARGGYENTEAFF.

V usage is TRBV6-2 or TRBV6-3 and J usage is TRBJ2-1; D is possibly TRBD2 (6 bases). The CDR3 spans 18 residues. Between the trimmed V and J ends, which lost 0 bases and 3 bases, there was a span of 18 bases. Germline V gene sequence: CDR1 MNHEY, CDR2 SVGEGT. CDR3 DNA sequence: TGTGCCAGCAGTTACTCGATTGAGGGTCGGGGGAACTACAATGAGCAGTTCTTC. Translating gives CASSYSIEGRGNYNEQFF.

The table lists this clonotype with a count of one. The chain has TRBV20-1 and TRBJ1-6; D not resolved. Germline CDR1 is DFQATT and CDR2 is SNEGSKA (reference sequence). The CDR3 is made up of 13 amino acids. Trimming took 3 bases from V and 8 from J, leaving 11 bases between them. DNA for the CDR3: TGCAGTGCTAGTGGTGGGAGTGATTCACCCCTCCACTTT. This encodes CSASGGSDSPLHF.

This chain connects TRBV30 to TRBJ2-7; 9 bases are shared with TRBD1. The V segment lost 3 bases and the J segment 4 bases; nucleotides outside the gene matches: 4. CDR1 and CDR2 from the germline V gene are GTSNPN and SVGIG (reference sequence). This CDR3 spans 13 amino acids. The CDR3 region has the DNA TGTGCCTGGAGAGACAGGGGGGCTTACGAGCAGTACTTC. It is translated as CAWRDRGAYEQYF.

In nucleotides, the CDR3 is TGTGCCAGCAGCCCCCGGGGTTACGCCGGGGAGCTGTTTTTT. Protein product: CASSPRGYAGELFF. This chain links TRBV7-3 with TRBJ2-2, with D perhaps matching TRBD2 (5 bases). The V end was cut by 5 bases, the J end by 6 bases, with 13 bases between. The CDR3 length is 14 residues. Germline CDR1 and CDR2: SGHTA and FQGTGA. The full variable domain, completed using reference TRBV7-3 and TRBJ2-2, is GAGVSQTPSNKVTEKGKYVELRCDPISGHTALYWYRQSLGQGPEFLIYFQGTGAADDSGLPNDRFFAVRPEGSVSTLKIQRTERGDSAVYLCASSPRGYAGELFFGEGSRLTVL.

The rearrangement uses TRBV6-1 and TRBJ1-2; D is undetermined. The CDR3 spans 12 residues. Trimming pared 10 bases from V and 5 bases from J, leaving 14 bases between. Looked up from germline, CDR1 is MNHNS and CDR2 is SASEGT. This chain's CDR3 is CAIGRPRYGYTF. CDR3 in DNA: TGTGCCATTGGGCGCCCTAGATATGGCTACACCTTC.

This chain links TRBV30 with TRBJ1-1; D is unclear. The CDR3 runs to 11 residues. Looked up from germline, CDR1 is GTSNPN and CDR2 is SVGIG (reference sequence). Trimming shortened V by 5 bases and J by 11 bases, and 15 bases separated the two germline ends. The CDR3: CAWLDKRYAFF. CDR3 in DNA: TGTGCCTGGTTAGACAAGAGGTACGCTTTCTTT.

This sequence joins TRBV7-3 and TRBJ2-3, with D maybe TRBD1 (5 bases). Trimming took off 6 bases at V and 1 base at J, with 11 bases between the two ends. Per germline, CDR1 SGHTA and CDR2 FQGTGA. The CDR3 spans 14 residues. The DNA for the CDR3 is TGTGCCAGCAGGCCAGGGATGGGCACAGATACGCAGTATTTT. This sequence encodes CASRPGMGTDTQYF.

The chain joins TRBV19 to TRBJ2-7, with 9 bases aligning to TRBD2. This CDR3 has 15 amino acids. V was clipped by 5 bases and J by 2 bases; unmatched bases: 7. Per germline, CDR1 LNHDA and CDR2 SQIVND (reference sequence). DNA for the CDR3: TGTGCCAGTAGTCCTTTTGAGCGGGGGGCCTACGAGCAGTACTTC. Protein sequence: CASSPFERGAYEQYF.

V gene TRBV12-3 or TRBV12-4 combines with J gene TRBJ2-1; D is uncertain. CDR3 length: 12 amino acids. The germline V and J ends were trimmed by 6 bases and 7 bases, with 10 bases remaining between them. The CDR3 loop is CASSSRQNEQFF. The CDR3 nucleotides read TGTGCCAGCAGCTCGAGGCAGAATGAGCAGTTCTTC.

J is TRBJ1-3 and V is TRBV5-1; no firm D call. This CDR3 has 15 residues. V lost 1 base to trimming and J lost 0 bases, with 8 bases between them. Germline V gene lookup returns CDR1 SGHRS and CDR2 YFSETQ. DNA for the CDR3: TGCGCCAGCAGCTTGAGCCAGGACTCTGGAAACACCATATATTTT. It specifies CASSLSQDSGNTIYF.

This clonotype was counted only a few times. This chain connects TRBV2 to TRBJ2-5; the match to TRBD1 covers 9 bases. The CDR3 runs 15 residues. V trimming: 6 bases; J trimming: 4 bases; junction bases outside the gene matches: 9. Germline CDR1 SNHLY, CDR2 FYNNEI. The CDR3 DNA reads as TGTGCCAGCAGCCGGGACAGGGATCGGGGAGAGACCCAGTACTTC. Encoded protein: CASSRDRDRGETQYF.

V and J are TRBV7-3 and TRBJ2-3; 8 bases are a match to TRBD1. The CDR3 has 14 amino acids. V dropped 5 bases and J dropped 3; count of bases not matched to a gene: 4. In germline, CDR1 is SGHTA, CDR2 FQGTGA. The CDR3 spells CASSPTGGTDTQYF. The CDR3 region has the DNA TGTGCCAGCAGCCCCACAGGGGGGACAGATACGCAGTATTTT.

About this clonotype itself: Since a much larger clone is just one base distant, this may be a read error. This chain joins TRBV6-2 or TRBV6-3 and TRBJ2-7; TRBD2 matches at 12 bases. This CDR3 contains 19 residues. Per the germline V gene, CDR1 is MNHEY and CDR2 is SVGEGT. CDR3 region: CASSIRLAGVRWKTYERYF. The CDR3 nucleotides read TGTGCCAGCAGCATACGACTAGCGGGGGTGAGGTGGAAGACCTACGAGCGGTACTTC.

The chain joins TRBV7-9 to TRBJ1-2; D might be TRBD1 (6 bases). Trimming shortened V by 0 bases and J by 0 bases, and 23 bases separated the two germline ends. This CDR3 is 20 amino acids long. Germline V CDR1 and CDR2: SEHNR, FQNEAQ (reference sequence). CDR3 DNA sequence: TGTGCCAGCAGCTTAGCGGTATTGGGGGGCGGATCGGCTACTAACTATGGCTACACCTTC. Its protein is CASSLAVLGGGSATNYGYTF.

The chain has TRBV6-5 and TRBJ1-2; 9 nucleotides line up with TRBD1. Germline-derived CDR1 and CDR2 are MNHEY and SVGAGI. This CDR3 region has 15 residues. Trimming at V came to 4 bases and at J to 4 bases, leaving 7 bases not matched to a gene. The CDR3 is CASSWTGEDGYGYTF. In DNA, the CDR3 is TGTGCCAGCAGTTGGACAGGGGAAGATGGCTATGGCTACACCTTC.

This chain uses TRBV20-1 with TRBJ2-2, with D tentatively TRBD2 (5 bases). The CDR3 consists of 14 residues. Trimming took 2 bases from V and 1 from J, leaving 8 bases between them. CDR1 is DFQATT and CDR2 is SNEGSKA in the germline V gene (reference sequence). The CDR3 reads CSARHSGNTGELFF. CDR3 coding DNA: TGCAGTGCTAGACACAGCGGGAACACCGGGGAGCTGTTTTTT.

The rearrangement uses TRBV29-1 and TRBJ2-3, with D perhaps TRBD1 or TRBD2 (5 bases each). The CDR3 length is 15 residues. From germline, CDR1 is SQVTM and CDR2 ANQGSEA. Trimming took off 4 bases at V and 3 bases at J, with 17 bases between the two ends. CDR3 sequence reads: CSVALSGSGTDTQYF. In nucleotides, the CDR3 is TGCAGCGTTGCCCTATCAGGGTCGGGAACAGATACGCAGTATTTT.

This chain uses TRBV10-1 with TRBJ1-1, with a possible D match to TRBD1 (5 bases). CDR1 is WNHNN and CDR2 is SYGVQD in the germline V gene (reference sequence). This CDR3 has 13 residues. V lost 3 bases and J lost 4, with 9 bases in between. CDR3: CASSDGGTTEAFF. The DNA for the CDR3 is TGCGCCAGCAGTGATGGGGGGACCACTGAAGCTTTCTTT.

V is TRBV24-1 and J is TRBJ1-1; no clear D. Germline loops: CDR1 KGHDR, CDR2 SFDVKD. The V end was cut by 3 bases, the J end by 1 base, with 8 bases between. The CDR3 consists of 14 residues. DNA for the CDR3: TGTGCCACCAGTGATGTCGGACCGAACACTGAAGCTTTCTTT. It is translated as CATSDVGPNTEAFF.

This clonotype is categorized as medium-sized. V is TRBV30 and J is TRBJ1-5; maybe TRBD1 (6 bases). Germline CDR1 GTSNPN, CDR2 SVGIG (reference sequence). The CDR3 runs to 13 residues. Trimming took 1 base from V and 5 from J, leaving 9 bases between them. CDR3 region: CAWSGRGDQPQHF. The CDR3 DNA reads as TGTGCCTGGAGTGGGAGGGGGGATCAGCCCCAGCATTTT.

The chain joins TRBV7-2 to TRBJ1-2, with 9 bases fitting TRBD1. The CDR3 totals 14 residues. V lost 2 bases and J lost 6; bases outside the gene matches: 4. Germline lookup yields CDR1 SGHTA and CDR2 FQGNSA. This CDR3 reads CASSLNRGQDGYTF. CDR3 DNA: TGTGCCAGCAGCTTAAACAGGGGGCAGGATGGCTACACCTTC.

The V and J genes are TRBV7-3 and TRBJ2-5; 8 bases map to TRBD1. The CDR3 sequence is 14 residues long. Germline CDR1 and CDR2: SGHTA and FQGTGA. Trimming took 4 bases from V and 5 from J; bases not matched to a gene: 6. This chain's CDR3 is CASSSTGVGETQYF. CDR3 nucleotide sequence: TGTGCCAGCAGCTCGACAGGGGTCGGCGAGACCCAGTACTTC.